Each of the 18 T cell receptor beta chains below was sequenced from the same sample in a study of T-cell memory formation after mild COVID-19 listed by TCRdb under 2021. Preparation of the library involved 5' RACE. The run used an Illumina NovaSeq 6000. The public sequencing data were trimmed at Q25 with fastp and processed into clonotypes with MiXCR by TCRdb, which kept only in-frame beta chains. When rows share a CDR3 protein, they turn into one entry using the most common DNA and genes. In this sample the table shows 200,000 or so distinct CDR3 sequences, around 9.5% of which occur a single time. The ten most abundant clones make up 3.5% of the sample. Sequencing was done on a sample of PBMCs or a T cell subset sorted from them (not recorded which). These receptors were collected from a man between 18 and 29 years old who had mild COVID-19 (a few samples of this study predate the infection). The sample titles of this study are shuffled in the database, so cell type and time point are left out; the donor was told from shared clones.

This clonotype was seen ten or more times. This chain joins TRBV7-2 and TRBJ2-7, with TRBD2 matching over 14 bases. The J segment lost 7 bases and the V segment lost 5 bases, leaving 7 bases of the junction unmatched. CDR3 length: 15 amino acids. Germline V gene data show CDR1 as SGHTA and CDR2 as FQGNSA. The CDR3 loop reads CASSPRLAGGREQYF. The DNA of the CDR3 is TGTGCCAGCAGCCCGAGACTAGCGGGGGGGCGTGAGCAGTACTTC.

Only a few counts were recorded for this clonotype. The chain uses TRBV30 and TRBJ2-1; possibly TRBD1 or TRBD2 for D (5 bases each). This CDR3 is 15 amino acids long. Germline V gives CDR1 GTSNPN, CDR2 SVGIG (reference sequence). The germline V and J ends were trimmed by 2 bases and 0 bases, with 11 bases remaining between them. The CDR3: CAWSRGTSSYNEQFF. CDR3 bases: TGTGCCTGGAGTAGGGGCACTAGCTCCTACAATGAGCAGTTCTTC.

This clonotype was found a few times. V usage is TRBV5-1 and J usage is TRBJ2-3; TRBD2 agrees at 10 bases. The CDR3 totals 16 residues. After removal of 0 bases from V and 4 bases from J, the junction contained 5 bases not matched to a gene. Germline CDR1 is SGHRS and CDR2 is YFSETQ. CDR3: CASSLAAAGGADTQYF. The DNA for the CDR3 is TGCGCCAGCAGCTTGGCCGCAGCGGGGGGGGCAGATACGCAGTATTTT.

This clonotype was seen more than once but under ten times. The V and J genes are TRBV4-1 and TRBJ2-3; D unclear. CDR1 is MGHRA and CDR2 is YSYEKL in the germline V gene. This CDR3 comprises 16 residues. Trimming took off 0 bases at V and 2 bases at J, with 12 bases between the two ends. The DNA for the CDR3 is TGCGCCAGCAGCCAAGATTCCAGCACCTTCACAGATACGCAGTATTTT. As protein: CASSQDSSTFTDTQYF.

The J gene is TRBJ1-1, the V gene TRBV3-1; unclear D gene. The CDR3 contains 13 residues. V lost 0 bases and J 8 bases, leaving 10 bases between the germline ends. Per the germline V gene, CDR1 is LGHDT and CDR2 is YNNKEL (reference sequence). The CDR3, as DNA: TGTGCCAGCAGCCAAGAAGGTGGCGGAGAAGCTTTCTTT. It encodes CASSQEGGGEAFF.

At least ten counts were recorded for this clonotype. This rearrangement joins TRBV7-8 to TRBJ1-1; D unclear. V was pared by 3 bases and J by 5 bases, with 7 bases between. Germline CDR1 reads SGHVS; CDR2 reads FQNEAQ. CDR3 length: 12 amino acids. In DNA, the CDR3 is TGTGCCAGCAGCTTGACGGGGACTGAAGCTTTCTTT. Its protein product is CASSLTGTEAFF.

The gene calls are TRBV12-5 and TRBJ1-6; 8 bases fit TRBD1. The germline gives CDR1 LGHNT, CDR2 FRNRAP. The length of the CDR3 is 18 residues. V gave up 1 base and J gave up 7 bases; unmatched junction bases: 12. CDR3 region: CASGLAKPGQGPNSPLHF. The DNA of the CDR3 is TGTGCTAGTGGTTTGGCCAAGCCCGGACAGGGCCCAAATTCACCCCTCCACTTT.

This clonotype has a count of ten or more. The chain has TRBV7-2 and TRBJ2-7; D ambiguous. The germline gives CDR1 SGHTA, CDR2 FQGNSA. V dropped 2 bases and J dropped 11 bases, with 16 bases sitting between them. CDR3 size: 13 residues. CDR3 protein: CASSLNQRDVEYF. CDR3 sequence (DNA): TGTGCCAGCAGCTTAAATCAAAGGGATGTGGAGTACTTC.

In its sample, this clonotype was seen a few times. The chain links TRBV12-3 or TRBV12-4 to TRBJ2-5, with 7 bases that match TRBD1. The CDR3 is 15 amino acids. Germline trimming cut 5 bases from V and 1 base from J; bases unmatched to any gene: 7. The CDR3 DNA reads TGTGCCAGCAGTCTCTCCCGGGACAGCCAAGAGACCCAGTACTTC. Its translation: CASSLSRDSQETQYF.

This clonotype was counted ten times or more. The chain combines TRBV11-1 with TRBJ1-5; D gene unclear. CDR1 and CDR2 from the germline V gene are SGHAT and FQDESV (reference sequence). V shed 2 bases and J shed 5 bases, with 7 bases lying between them. CDR3 size: 13 residues. CDR3 region: CASSLSDYQPQHF. In DNA form, the CDR3 reads TGTGCCAGCAGCTTATCCGACTATCAGCCCCAGCATTTT. Full variable domain (remainder filled in from reference TRBV11-1 and TRBJ1-5): EAEVAQSPRYKITEKSQAVAFWCDPISGHATLYWYRQILGQGPELLVQFQDESVVDDSQLPKDRFSAERLKGVDSTLKIQPAELGDSAMYLCASSLSDYQPQHFGDGTRLSIL.

This clonotype was seen ten or more times. This chain uses TRBV5-1 with TRBJ2-7; 9 bases map to TRBD1. Germline V gives CDR1 SGHRS, CDR2 YFSETQ. V gave up 4 bases and J gave up 6 bases; unmatched junction bases: 8. CDR3 size: 14 residues. The CDR3 DNA reads as TGCGCCAGCAGCCAGGGACAGGGCCCAAGCGAGCAGTACTTC. This gives the protein CASSQGQGPSEQYF.

The rearrangement joins TRBV3-1 to TRBJ2-1; D uncertain. CDR3 length: 13 amino acids. CDR1 is LGHDT, CDR2 YNNKEL, per germline (reference sequence). V was cut by 1 base and J by 5 bases, with 6 bases left in between. The CDR3 nucleotides read TGTGCCAGCAGCCAAGTCAGAGACAATGAGCAGTTCTTC. Its protein is CASSQVRDNEQFF.

This clonotype came up many times. This sequence joins TRBV5-1 and TRBJ2-7; no firm D call. The germline V and J ends were trimmed by 0 bases and 0 bases, with 7 bases remaining between them. The germline gives CDR1 SGHRS, CDR2 YFSETQ. There are 14 residues in the CDR3. CDR3 sequence: CASSLDPGSYEQYF. CDR3 bases: TGCGCCAGCAGCTTGGATCCAGGCTCCTACGAGCAGTACTTC.

This clonotype was seen at least ten times. This chain links TRBV5-1 with TRBJ1-3; no definite D call. This CDR3 has 14 residues. The V end was cut by 2 bases, the J end by 0 bases, with 6 bases between. Looked up from germline, CDR1 is SGHRS and CDR2 is YFSETQ. The CDR3: CASSLGISGNTIYF. CDR3 in DNA: TGCGCCAGCAGCTTAGGGATCTCTGGAAACACCATATATTTT.

This clonotype has just a few counts. The V gene is TRBV5-1, the J gene TRBJ1-1; a possible D gene is TRBD1 (6 bases). Trimming took off 4 bases at V and 4 bases at J, with 11 bases between the two ends. The CDR3 is 13 amino acids. Germline CDR1 SGHRS, CDR2 YFSETQ. In nucleotides, the CDR3 is TGCGCCAGCAGCACACAGGGCTCCACTGAAGCTTTCTTT. Residues: CASSTQGSTEAFF.

This clonotype appeared a few times. This chain connects TRBV4-2 to TRBJ1-1; D possibly corresponds to TRBD1 (5 bases). The CDR3 runs 13 residues. V was shortened by 7 bases and J by 11 bases, with 20 bases between the two germline ends. Germline CDR1 reads LGHNA; CDR2 reads YNFKEQ. The CDR3 DNA is TGTGCCAGCACCAGGGACTCCCGGGACCTCGCTTTCTTT. Encoded protein: CASTRDSRDLAFF.

This clonotype was recorded many times. The gene calls are TRBV7-2 and TRBJ2-1; maybe TRBD1 (6 bases). V lost 7 bases and J 7 bases, leaving 20 bases between the germline ends. The germline CDR1 and CDR2 sequences are SGHTA and FQGNSA. The CDR3 runs to 15 residues. The CDR3 DNA follows: TGTGCCAGCATTACCCGGCAGGGGTTTAGAAATGAGCAGTTCTTC. Its translation: CASITRQGFRNEQFF.

This clonotype was detected only a few times. The chain combines TRBV6-5 with TRBJ1-4; a possible D gene is TRBD1 (5 bases). The germline gives CDR1 MNHEY, CDR2 SVGAGI. V was pared by 3 bases and J by 0 bases, with 8 bases between. The CDR3 spans 15 residues. As DNA, the CDR3 is TGTGCCAGCAGTTATGGGGGTGCAACTAATGAAAAACTGTTTTTT. It encodes CASSYGGATNEKLFF.